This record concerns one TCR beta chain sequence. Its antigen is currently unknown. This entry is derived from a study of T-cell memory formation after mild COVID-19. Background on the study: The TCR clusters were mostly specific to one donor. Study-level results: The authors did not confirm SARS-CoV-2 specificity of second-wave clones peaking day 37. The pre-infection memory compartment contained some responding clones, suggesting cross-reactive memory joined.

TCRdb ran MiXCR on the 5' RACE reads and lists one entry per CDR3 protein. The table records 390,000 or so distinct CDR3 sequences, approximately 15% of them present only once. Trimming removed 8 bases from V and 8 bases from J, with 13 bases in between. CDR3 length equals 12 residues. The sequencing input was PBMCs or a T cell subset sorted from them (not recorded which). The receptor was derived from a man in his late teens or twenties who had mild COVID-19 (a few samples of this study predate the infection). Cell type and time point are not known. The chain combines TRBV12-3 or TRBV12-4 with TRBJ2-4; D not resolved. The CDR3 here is CASAEYNDIQYF. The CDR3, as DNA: TGTGCCAGCGCGGAGTATAATGACATTCAGTACTTC.